This TCR beta chain was sequenced during a study of cytomegalovirus exposure and HLA in healthy donors. Overall study findings and caveats: Later work found that TCR association rates differed between HLA loci; DRB1 had the most and HLA-C the fewest. Accurate predictions that matched the HLA-A and HLA-B alleles of most subjects were reportedly made from TCR beta sequences.

Of note for this clone: What it binds is not known.

The CDR3 loop spans 14 amino acids. Germline V lookup: CDR1 SNHLY, CDR2 FYNNEI. The V end lost 7 bases, the J end lost 0 bases, and 9 bases lay between the germline ends. Every donor was a healthy person donating bone marrow. The PCR used 60 Vbeta and 13 Jbeta primers. In the source study's methods: In a later analysis, approximately 73 million unique TCR beta chains included roughly 11 million shared by two or more donors. Sequencing was performed with immunoSEQ multiplex PCR; in TCRdb, only in-frame clones are kept and a portion is missing. The DNA gave D and trimming, while V, J and clone size come from that table. The data contain about 77,000 clones, 78% of them singletons.

The sample comprised PBMCs. This chain joins TRBV2 and TRBJ1-4; D is uncertain. The receptor comes from a man aged 35 to 55 in good health and CMV-seronegative. CDR3 sequence reads: CASKEDATNEKLFF. CDR3 DNA sequence: TGTGCCAGCAAGGAGGATGCAACTAATGAAAAACTGTTTTTT.